A single sample gave rise to the 29 T cell receptor beta chains below, sequenced in a study of shared T cell receptors in the human thymus. Generated by immunoSEQ multiplex PCR, the TCRdb table keeps only in-frame clones and is missing some. The sample consists of 700,000 or so clones, 70% to 90% of them appearing once. The sample was also reused in another study, on human thymus T cells.

Source material: thymocytes. Receptors originate from a girl in the first two years of life with a congenital heart defect.

The chain recombines TRBV4-1 with TRBJ1-4; 10 bases fit TRBD1. Germline V lookup: CDR1 MGHRA, CDR2 YSYEKL. The V gene end was trimmed by 0 bases and the J gene end by 6 bases; junction bases not matched to a gene: 13. The CDR3 loop spans 19 amino acids. DNA for the CDR3: TGCGCCAGCAGCCAAGAGTCGGGGACAGGGGACCCCGCGGATGAAAAACTGTTTTTT. It is translated as CASSQESGTGDPADEKLFF.

The chain carries TRBV6-5 and TRBJ1-1, with D unresolved. Germline V gene sequence: CDR1 MNHEY, CDR2 SVGAGI. V lost 7 bases to trimming and J lost 7 bases, with 13 bases between them. The CDR3 covers 12 residues. CDR3 sequence reads: CASTKRLLEAFF. The CDR3 nucleotides are TGTGCCAGCACCAAGAGGCTACTTGAAGCTTTCTTT.

The rearrangement joins TRBV5-1 to TRBJ2-5; 9 bases are a match to TRBD2. CDR3 size: 16 residues. Germline V lookup: CDR1 SGHRS, CDR2 YFSETQ. V gave up 1 base and J gave up 2 bases; unmatched junction bases: 6. CDR3 bases: TGCGCCAGCAGCTTGACAGCGGGGGGCGTACAAGAGACCCAGTACTTC. Translation gives CASSLTAGGVQETQYF.

This clone has a single count. The V and J genes are TRBV12-5 and TRBJ2-7, with 7 nucleotides matching TRBD1. Germline CDR1 is LGHNT and CDR2 is FRNRAP. V shed 5 bases and J 4 bases; nucleotides not matched to a gene: 5. The CDR3 runs 13 residues. The CDR3 here is CASGARGRYEQYF. The CDR3 DNA sequence: TGTGCTAGTGGTGCGAGGGGGCGGTACGAGCAGTACTTC.

V is TRBV10-3 and J is TRBJ2-7; maybe TRBD2 (5 bases). Trimming left V 2 bases short and J 4 bases short, with 15 bases between. CDR1 ENHRY and CDR2 SYGVKD come from the germline V gene. CDR3 length: 15 amino acids. CDR3 in amino acids: CAISEKGLAPYEQYF. For the CDR3, the DNA is TGTGCCATCAGTGAGAAGGGTCTAGCCCCTTACGAGCAGTACTTC.

CDR3 DNA sequence: TGCGCCAGCAGCTTGGAAGGCGGCCGCTACGAGCAGTACTTC. It yields the protein CASSLEGGRYEQYF. The chain is built from TRBV5-1 and TRBJ2-7; D is undetermined. The CDR3 runs to 14 residues. Germline V lookup: CDR1 SGHRS, CDR2 YFSETQ. The V end was cut by 0 bases, the J end by 3 bases, with 10 bases between.

The chain employs TRBV5-1 and TRBJ2-1; 12 bases are shared with TRBD2. CDR1 and CDR2 from the germline V gene are SGHRS and YFSETQ. The J segment lost 2 bases and the V segment lost 2 bases, leaving 8 bases of the junction unmatched. The CDR3 contains 18 residues. The CDR3: CASSLVGLAGTPYNEQFF. The CDR3 DNA reads as TGCGCCAGCAGCTTAGTTGGACTAGCGGGGACCCCCTACAATGAGCAGTTCTTC.

CDR3 amino acids: CASSLRREVSGTPQYEQFF. The CDR3 region has the DNA TGTGCCAGCAGCTTGAGACGAGAAGTTTCCGGGACACCCCAATATGAGCAGTTCTTC. The chain carries TRBV5-6 and TRBJ2-1; D is possibly TRBD1 (6 bases). The CDR3 is 19 amino acids. Germline V gene sequence: CDR1 SGHDT, CDR2 YYEEEE. V was shortened by 1 base and J by 8 bases, with 28 bases between the two germline ends.

J is TRBJ2-5 and V is TRBV19, with TRBD2 as a possible D gene (6 bases). Germline assignment: CDR1 LNHDA and CDR2 SQIVND (reference sequence). The CDR3 is 16 residues long. V was pared by 5 bases and J by 2 bases, with 18 bases between. As DNA, the CDR3 is TGTGCCAGTAGTCCCCAGAACGAAGGAGGGCAAGAGACCCAGTACTTC. This gives the protein CASSPQNEGGQETQYF.

The chain recombines TRBV19 with TRBJ2-7; 11 bases align to TRBD2. Germline V lookup: CDR1 LNHDA, CDR2 SQIVND (reference sequence). This CDR3 is 14 amino acids long. With 6 bases clipped from V and 3 bases from J, the junction kept 4 bases outside the gene matches. CDR3 sequence (DNA): TGTGCCAGTAGCGGGACTAGCGGATTCTACGAGCAGTACTTC. It specifies CASSGTSGFYEQYF.

The chain recombines TRBV10-2 with TRBJ2-1; maybe TRBD2 (6 bases). Germline values: CDR1 WSHSY, CDR2 SAAADI. The V gene lost 2 bases and the J gene lost 8 bases, with 10 bases spanning the gap. The CDR3 is 13 residues long. Here the CDR3 DNA reads TGCGCCAGCAGTGAGCGGGAGCCCGATGAGCAGTTCTTC. Amino acids: CASSEREPDEQFF.

This clone has more than one count but fewer than ten. This chain connects TRBV19 to TRBJ1-2; 8 nucleotides agree with TRBD1. CDR1 is LNHDA and CDR2 is SQIVND in the germline V gene (reference sequence). The ends lost 3 bases at V and 4 bases at J; junction bases unmatched: 4. The CDR3 has 14 residues. The CDR3 nucleotides read TGTGCCAGTAGTATCGACAGGGGAATCTATGGCTACACCTTC. Translated, it gives CASSIDRGIYGYTF.

This chain links TRBV19 with TRBJ1-1; the D is unclear. The germline gives CDR1 LNHDA, CDR2 SQIVND (reference sequence). The CDR3 contains 15 residues. Trimming took off 6 bases at V and 3 bases at J, with 17 bases between the two ends. The CDR3: CASRKSLDLYTEAFF. The CDR3 DNA reads TGTGCCAGTAGAAAAAGTCTGGACTTGTACACTGAAGCTTTCTTT.

The V gene is TRBV5-4, the J gene TRBJ1-4; 7 positions agree with TRBD1. From germline, CDR1 is SGHNT and CDR2 YYREEE (reference sequence). The CDR3 has 16 residues. Trimming at V came to 2 bases and at J to 7 bases, leaving 11 bases not matched to a gene. The CDR3 spells CASSFGRQGGSEKLFF. CDR3 nucleotides: TGTGCCAGCAGCTTCGGAAGGCAGGGGGGAAGTGAAAAACTGTTTTTT.

The sample holds a few counts of this clone. The chain is built from TRBV12-5 and TRBJ2-7; TRBD1 matches 10 bases. CDR1 and CDR2 (germline): LGHNT, FRNRAP. The CDR3 runs to 15 residues. Losses at the gene ends were 7 bases for V and 4 bases for J; bases not matched to a gene: 10. The CDR3 sequence: CASVIVGTGVYEQYF. The CDR3 DNA follows: TGTGCTAGTGTCATTGTCGGGACAGGGGTGTACGAGCAGTACTTC. Filled out from reference TRBV12-5 and TRBJ2-7, the complete variable domain reads DARVTQTPRHKVTEMGQEVTMRCQPILGHNTVFWYRQTMMQGLELLAYFRNRAPLDDSGMPKDRFSAEMPDATLATLKIQPSEPRDSAVYFCASVIVGTGVYEQYFGPGTRLTVT.

The chain links TRBV5-1 to TRBJ1-4, with 7 bases matching TRBD1. Trimming cost V 0 bases and J 0 bases; bases outside gene matches: 11. Germline V gene sequence: CDR1 SGHRS, CDR2 YFSETQ. This CDR3 spans 19 amino acids. The CDR3 region is CASSLGQTRDRPTNEKLFF. CDR3 sequence (DNA): TGCGCCAGCAGCTTGGGGCAAACCCGGGACAGACCAACTAATGAAAAACTGTTTTTT.

As to this clone: The sample carries other DNA sequences with the same CDR3. V usage is TRBV6-5 and J usage is TRBJ1-2, with D uncertain. The CDR3 has 12 amino acids. V was trimmed by 3 bases and J by 4 bases, leaving 6 bases between them. Germline values: CDR1 MNHEY, CDR2 SVGAGI. CDR3 protein: CASSYGGYGYTF. Written as DNA, the CDR3 is TGTGCCAGCAGTTATGGCGGCTATGGCTACACCTTC.

The CDR3 spells CASSPTREGRVATEAFF. For the CDR3, the DNA is TGTGCCAGCTCACCAACGCGGGAGGGCCGGGTTGCCACTGAAGCTTTCTTT. This chain uses TRBV18 with TRBJ1-1; no clear D. Trimming took 2 bases from V and 4 from J, leaving 20 bases between them. The CDR3 has 17 residues. Germline CDR1 and CDR2: KGHSH and LQKENI. Full variable domain (remainder filled in from reference TRBV18 and TRBJ1-1): NAGVMQNPRHLVRRRGQEARLRCSPMKGHSHVYWYRQLPEEGLKFMVYLQKENIIDESGMPKERFSAEFPKEGPSILRIQQVVRGDSAAYFCASSPTREGRVATEAFFGQGTRLTVV.

V is TRBV7-9 and J is TRBJ1-2; 7 positions match TRBD1. The J segment lost 4 bases and the V segment lost 4 bases, leaving 15 bases of the junction unmatched. CDR3 size: 17 residues. Germline V CDR1 and CDR2: SEHNR, FQNEAQ (reference sequence). CDR3 nucleotides: TGTGCCAGCAGCTGGGTGGGGGACAGATCAATTAGCTATGGCTACACCTTC. Translated: CASSWVGDRSISYGYTF.

The gene calls are TRBV20-1 and TRBJ1-1; D remains ambiguous. The germline V gene encodes CDR1 DFQATT and CDR2 SNEGSKA (reference sequence). V was trimmed by 7 bases and J by 5 bases, leaving 11 bases between them. The CDR3 runs to 11 residues. CDR3 nucleotide sequence: TGCAGTGTGGCCCCGGAGACTGAAGCTTTCTTT. Translation gives CSVAPETEAFF.

The rearrangement uses TRBV10-2 and TRBJ2-2, with D unresolved. The CDR3 consists of 15 residues. Trimming removed 0 bases from V and 3 bases from J, with 8 bases in between. Germline loops: CDR1 WSHSY, CDR2 SAAADI. The CDR3 reads CASSESGSYTGELFF. DNA for the CDR3: TGCGCCAGCAGTGAGTCGGGCAGTTACACCGGGGAGCTGTTTTTT.

This sequence joins TRBV28 and TRBJ2-2; TRBD1 is a possible D gene (6 bases). The CDR3 has 16 residues. V gave up 6 bases and J gave up 5 bases, with 19 bases separating them. From germline, CDR1 is MDHEN and CDR2 SYDVKM. The CDR3 sequence is CASSDKATGRTGELFF. The CDR3 DNA is TGTGCCAGCAGCGATAAGGCAACAGGGCGGACCGGGGAGCTGTTTTTT. The variable domain in full, with the rest retrieved from reference TRBV28 and TRBJ2-2, is DVKVTQSSRYLVKRTGEKVFLECVQDMDHENMFWYRQDPGLGLRLIYFSYDVKMKEKGDIPEGYSVSREKKERFSLILESASTNQTSMYLCASSDKATGRTGELFFGEGSRLTVL.

This clone was seen only once. The chain combines TRBV5-1 with TRBJ2-7; 7 bases are a match to TRBD1. This CDR3 contains 13 residues. Germline CDR1 is SGHRS and CDR2 is YFSETQ. V trimming: 4 bases; J trimming: 10 bases; junction bases outside the gene matches: 11. This CDR3 is CASSKISTGVQYF. CDR3 coding DNA: TGCGCCAGCAGCAAGATTTCTACAGGGGTACAGTACTTC. The full variable domain, with the rest looked up from reference TRBV5-1 and TRBJ2-7, is KAGVTQTPRYLIKTRGQQVTLSCSPISGHRSVSWYQQTPGQGLQFLFEYFSETQRNKGNFPGRFSGRQFSNSRSEMNVSTLELGDSALYLCASSKISTGVQYFGPGTRLTVT.

The chain couples TRBV2 to TRBJ2-1; D is unresolved. Germline V gene sequence: CDR1 SNHLY, CDR2 FYNNEI. The CDR3 runs to 11 residues. The ends were cut back, 6 bases at V and 6 bases at J, with 6 bases in the middle. The chain's CDR3 is CASRVGNEQFF. CDR3 nucleotide sequence: TGTGCCAGCAGGGTCGGCAATGAGCAGTTCTTC.

The CDR3 protein is CARPFRTGDPFTNYGYTF. The CDR3 DNA follows: TGCGCCAGACCCTTCCGGACAGGGGACCCATTTACTAACTATGGCTACACCTTC. J is TRBJ1-2 and V is TRBV5-1; 9 bases align to TRBD1. V dropped 8 bases and J dropped 0; count of bases not matched to a gene: 17. CDR1 is SGHRS, CDR2 YFSETQ, per germline. CDR3 length equals 18 residues.

V and J are TRBV4-3 and TRBJ2-3; 12 nucleotides agree with TRBD2. V lost 0 bases, J lost 2 bases, and 9 bases stayed unmatched. The CDR3 extends over 19 amino acids. Per germline, CDR1 LGHNA and CDR2 YSLEER. This chain's CDR3 is CASSQDKDTSGGNTDTQYF. The CDR3 nucleotides read TGCGCCAGCAGCCAAGACAAAGACACTAGCGGGGGGAACACAGATACGCAGTATTTT.

This clone was observed a few times. The V call is TRBV5-1, the J call TRBJ1-3; no clear D. The CDR3 is 17 amino acids. Germline values: CDR1 SGHRS, CDR2 YFSETQ. V was cut by 0 bases and J by 0 bases, with 13 bases left in between. The CDR3 is CASSLDSPNLSGNTIYF. CDR3 nucleotide sequence: TGCGCCAGCAGCTTGGACAGTCCAAACCTCTCTGGAAACACCATATATTTT.

This clone has only a few counts. The chain carries TRBV11-2 and TRBJ1-1, with D possibly TRBD1 on 5 matching bases. The V and J ends lost 0 bases and 0 bases respectively, with 11 bases between them. This CDR3 is 16 amino acids long. Per germline, CDR1 SGHAT and CDR2 FQNNGV. The CDR3 is CASSLEGGILNTEAFF. The CDR3, as DNA: TGTGCCAGCAGCTTAGAGGGGGGGATATTGAACACTGAAGCTTTCTTT. Supplemented by reference TRBV11-2 and TRBJ1-1, the full variable domain reads EAGVAQSPRYKIIEKRQSVAFWCNPISGHATLYWYQQILGQGPKLLIQFQNNGVVDDSQLPKDRFSAERLKGVDSTLKIQPAKLEDSAVYLCASSLEGGILNTEAFFGQGTRLTVV.

This chain joins TRBV25-1 and TRBJ1-2, with D possibly being TRBD1 (6 bases). This CDR3 contains 16 residues. Germline V gene sequence: CDR1 MGHDK, CDR2 SYGVNS. V gave up 3 bases and J gave up 4 bases, with 18 bases separating them. CDR3 bases: TGTGCCAGCAGTGACCCTCGCAGGGGTAAGCGCTATGGCTACACCTTC. This sequence encodes CASSDPRRGKRYGYTF.